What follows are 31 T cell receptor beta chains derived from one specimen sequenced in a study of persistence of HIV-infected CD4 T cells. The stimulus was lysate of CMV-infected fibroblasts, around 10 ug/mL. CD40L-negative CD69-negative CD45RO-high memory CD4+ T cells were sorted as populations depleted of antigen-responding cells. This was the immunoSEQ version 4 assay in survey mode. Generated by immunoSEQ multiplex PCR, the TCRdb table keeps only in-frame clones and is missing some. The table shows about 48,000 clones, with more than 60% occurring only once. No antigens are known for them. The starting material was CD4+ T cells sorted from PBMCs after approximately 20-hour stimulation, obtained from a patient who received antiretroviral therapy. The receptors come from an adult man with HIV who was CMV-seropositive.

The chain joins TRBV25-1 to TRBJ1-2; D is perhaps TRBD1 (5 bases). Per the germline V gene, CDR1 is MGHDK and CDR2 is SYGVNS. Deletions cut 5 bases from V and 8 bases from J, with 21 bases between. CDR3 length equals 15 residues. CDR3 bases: TGTGCCAGCAGTTTTGGCATCCCAGTGGGACGGGGCTACACCTTC. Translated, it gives CASSFGIPVGRGYTF.

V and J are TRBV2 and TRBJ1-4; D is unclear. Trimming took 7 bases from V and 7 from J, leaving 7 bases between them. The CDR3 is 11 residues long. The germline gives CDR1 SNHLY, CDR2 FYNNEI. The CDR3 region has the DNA TGTGCCAGCACTTTCTCTGAAAAACTGTTTTTT. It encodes CASTFSEKLFF. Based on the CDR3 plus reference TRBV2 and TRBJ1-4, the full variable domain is EPEVTQTPSHQVTQMGQEVILRCVPISNHLYFYWYRQILGQKVEFLVSFYNNEISEKSEIFDDQFSVERPDGSNFTLKIRSTKLEDSAMYFCASTFSEKLFFGSGTQLSVL.

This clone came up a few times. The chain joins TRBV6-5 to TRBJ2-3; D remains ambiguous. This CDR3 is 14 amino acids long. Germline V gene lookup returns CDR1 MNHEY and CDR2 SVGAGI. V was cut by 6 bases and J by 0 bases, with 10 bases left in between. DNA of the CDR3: TGTGCCAGCAGCCTCGACACTAGCACAGATACGCAGTATTTT. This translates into CASSLDTSTDTQYF.

The CDR3, as DNA: TGTGCCAGCAGTCGAAATTCTGGGGGCTTCGGCACTGAAGCTTTCTTT. Its translation is CASSRNSGGFGTEAFF. The chain links TRBV6-6 to TRBJ1-1, with a tentative D call TRBD1 (6 bases). The CDR3 runs 16 residues. CDR1 and CDR2 from the germline V gene are MNHNY and SVGAGI (reference sequence). V was pared by 5 bases and J by 4 bases, with 20 bases between.

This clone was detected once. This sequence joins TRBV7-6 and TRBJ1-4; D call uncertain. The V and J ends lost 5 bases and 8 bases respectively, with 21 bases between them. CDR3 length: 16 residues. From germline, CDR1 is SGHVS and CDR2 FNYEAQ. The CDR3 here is CASSRGLPPNGEKLFF. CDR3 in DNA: TGTGCCAGCAGCCGCGGCTTACCGCCCAATGGCGAAAAACTGTTTTTT.

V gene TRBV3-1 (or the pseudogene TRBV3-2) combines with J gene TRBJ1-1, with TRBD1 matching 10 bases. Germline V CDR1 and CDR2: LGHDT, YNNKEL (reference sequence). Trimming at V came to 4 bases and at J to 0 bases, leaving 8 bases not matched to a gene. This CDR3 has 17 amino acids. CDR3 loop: CASSPVKGQGMNTEAFF. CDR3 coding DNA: TGTGCCAGCAGCCCAGTAAAGGGACAGGGGATGAACACTGAAGCTTTCTTT.

The CDR3 region is CASSMVGRIYEQYF. The CDR3 nucleotides are TGTGCCAGTAGTATGGTGGGCCGGATCTACGAGCAGTACTTC. J is TRBJ2-7 and V is TRBV19; D gene ambiguous. The CDR3 spans 14 residues. V was shortened by 3 bases and J by 3 bases, with 12 bases between the two germline ends. From germline, CDR1 is LNHDA and CDR2 SQIVND (reference sequence).

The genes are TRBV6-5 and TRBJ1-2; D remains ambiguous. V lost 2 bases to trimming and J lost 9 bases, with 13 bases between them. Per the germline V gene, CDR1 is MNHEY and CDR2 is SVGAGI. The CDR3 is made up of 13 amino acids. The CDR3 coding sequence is TGTGCCAGCAGTTACGACGGGGTCGTGAGCTACACCTTC. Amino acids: CASSYDGVVSYTF.

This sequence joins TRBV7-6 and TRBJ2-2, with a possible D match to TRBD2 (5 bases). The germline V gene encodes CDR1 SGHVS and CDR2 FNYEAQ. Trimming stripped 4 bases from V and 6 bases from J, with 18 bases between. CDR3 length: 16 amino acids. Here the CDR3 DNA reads TGTGCCAGCAGCTCTCGGACGGCTCCGGAGGCCGGGGAGCTGTTTTTT. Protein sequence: CASSSRTAPEAGELFF.

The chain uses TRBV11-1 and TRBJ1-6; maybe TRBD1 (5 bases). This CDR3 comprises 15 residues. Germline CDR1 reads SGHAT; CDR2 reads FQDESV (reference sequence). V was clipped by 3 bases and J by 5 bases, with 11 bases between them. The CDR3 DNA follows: TGTGCCAGCAGCTTTGAGGGGAGAAATAATTCACCCCTCCACTTT. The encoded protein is CASSFEGRNNSPLHF. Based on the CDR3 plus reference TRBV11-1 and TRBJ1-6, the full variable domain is EAEVAQSPRYKITEKSQAVAFWCDPISGHATLYWYRQILGQGPELLVQFQDESVVDDSQLPKDRFSAERLKGVDSTLKIQPAELGDSAMYLCASSFEGRNNSPLHFGNGTRLTVT.

This chain's CDR3 is CASKGDTEAFF. The CDR3 DNA sequence: TGCGCCAGCAAAGGGGACACTGAAGCTTTCTTT. J is TRBJ1-1 and V is TRBV5-1; D possibly corresponds to TRBD1 (5 bases). Germline V gives CDR1 SGHRS, CDR2 YFSETQ. The CDR3 covers 11 residues. V was clipped by 6 bases and J by 3 bases, with 6 bases between them.

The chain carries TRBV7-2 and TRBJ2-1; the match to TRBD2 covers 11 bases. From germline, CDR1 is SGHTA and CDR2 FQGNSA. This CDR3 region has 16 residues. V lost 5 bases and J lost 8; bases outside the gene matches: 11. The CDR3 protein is CASSPGTSGEGDEQFF. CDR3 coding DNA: TGTGCCAGCAGCCCGGGGACTAGCGGTGAAGGGGATGAGCAGTTCTTC.

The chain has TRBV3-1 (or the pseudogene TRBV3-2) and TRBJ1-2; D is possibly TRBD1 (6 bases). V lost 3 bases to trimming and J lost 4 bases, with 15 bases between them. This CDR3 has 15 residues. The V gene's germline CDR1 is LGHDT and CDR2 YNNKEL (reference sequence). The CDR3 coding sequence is TGTGCCAGCAGCCAGGGGGGACACTATGGCTATGGCTACACCTTC. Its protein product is CASSQGGHYGYGYTF.

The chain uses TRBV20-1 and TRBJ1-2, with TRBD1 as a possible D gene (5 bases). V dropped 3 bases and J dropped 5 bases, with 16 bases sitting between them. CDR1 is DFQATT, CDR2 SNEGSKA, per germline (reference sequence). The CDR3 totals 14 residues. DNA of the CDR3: TGCAGTGCTAGTAAGGGAGGGGTAGAATATGGCTACACCTTC. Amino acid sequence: CSASKGGVEYGYTF.

In DNA, the CDR3 is TGTGCCAGCAGCCAATCCGCCAGGGGCGACCAGCCCCAGCATTTT. Translating it yields CASSQSARGDQPQHF. This chain uses TRBV16 with TRBJ1-5; weak D call: TRBD1 (6 bases). Trimming took 0 bases from V and 7 from J, leaving 13 bases between them. Germline-derived CDR1 and CDR2 are KGHSY and FQNENV. This CDR3 has 15 amino acids.

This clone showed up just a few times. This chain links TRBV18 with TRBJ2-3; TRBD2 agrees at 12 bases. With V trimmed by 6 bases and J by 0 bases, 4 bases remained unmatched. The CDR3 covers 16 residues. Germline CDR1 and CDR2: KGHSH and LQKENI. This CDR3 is CASSRTSGTSTDTQYF. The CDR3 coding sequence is TGTGCCAGCTCCCGGACTAGCGGGACTAGCACAGATACGCAGTATTTT.

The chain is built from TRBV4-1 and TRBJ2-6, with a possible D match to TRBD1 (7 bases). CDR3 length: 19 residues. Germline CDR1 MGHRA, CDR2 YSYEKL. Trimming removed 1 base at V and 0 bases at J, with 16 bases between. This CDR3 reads CASSQVAGGLLSGANVLTF. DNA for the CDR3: TGCGCCAGCAGCCAAGTAGCAGGGGGGCTTCTCTCTGGGGCCAACGTCCTGACTTTC.

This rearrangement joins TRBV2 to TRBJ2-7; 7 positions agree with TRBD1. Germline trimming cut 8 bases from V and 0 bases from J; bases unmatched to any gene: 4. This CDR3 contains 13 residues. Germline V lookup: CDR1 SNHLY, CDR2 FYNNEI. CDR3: CASQTGPSYEQYF. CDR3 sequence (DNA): TGTGCCAGCCAGACAGGGCCCTCCTACGAGCAGTACTTC.

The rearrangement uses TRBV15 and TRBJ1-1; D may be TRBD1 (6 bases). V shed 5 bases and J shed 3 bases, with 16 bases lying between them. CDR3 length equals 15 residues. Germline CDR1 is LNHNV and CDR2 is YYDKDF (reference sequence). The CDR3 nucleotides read TGTGCCACCAGCCCCGGACGGGGGGGCGACACTGAAGCTTTCTTT. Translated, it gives CATSPGRGGDTEAFF.

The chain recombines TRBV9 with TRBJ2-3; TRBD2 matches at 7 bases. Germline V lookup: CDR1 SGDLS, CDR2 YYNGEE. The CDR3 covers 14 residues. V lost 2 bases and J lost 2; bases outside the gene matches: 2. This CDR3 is CASSVSGTTDTQYF. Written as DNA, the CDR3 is TGTGCCAGCAGCGTCAGCGGGACCACAGATACGCAGTATTTT.

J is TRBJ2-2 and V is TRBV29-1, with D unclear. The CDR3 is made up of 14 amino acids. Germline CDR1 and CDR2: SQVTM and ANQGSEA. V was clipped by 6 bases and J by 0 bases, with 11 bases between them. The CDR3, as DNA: TGCAGCGTCAGGATCGTTGCGAACACCGGGGAGCTGTTTTTT. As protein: CSVRIVANTGELFF.

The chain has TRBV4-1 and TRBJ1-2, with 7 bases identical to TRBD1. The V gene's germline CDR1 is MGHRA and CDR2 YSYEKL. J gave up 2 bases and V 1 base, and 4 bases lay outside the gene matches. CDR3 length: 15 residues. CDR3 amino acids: CASSQAGQANYGYTF. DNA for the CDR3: TGCGCCAGCAGCCAAGCCGGACAGGCCAACTATGGCTACACCTTC.

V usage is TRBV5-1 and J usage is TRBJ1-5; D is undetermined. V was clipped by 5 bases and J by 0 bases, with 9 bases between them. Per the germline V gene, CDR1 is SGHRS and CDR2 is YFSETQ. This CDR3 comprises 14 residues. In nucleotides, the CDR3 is TGCGCCAGCAGACCAGGCACTAGCAATCAGCCCCAGCATTTT. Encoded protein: CASRPGTSNQPQHF.

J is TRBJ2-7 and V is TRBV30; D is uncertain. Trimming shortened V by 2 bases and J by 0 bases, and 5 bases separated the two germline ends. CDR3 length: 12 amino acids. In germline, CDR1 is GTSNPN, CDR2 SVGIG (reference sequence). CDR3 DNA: TGTGCCTGGAGTATTAGCTCCTACGAGCAGTACTTC. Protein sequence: CAWSISSYEQYF.

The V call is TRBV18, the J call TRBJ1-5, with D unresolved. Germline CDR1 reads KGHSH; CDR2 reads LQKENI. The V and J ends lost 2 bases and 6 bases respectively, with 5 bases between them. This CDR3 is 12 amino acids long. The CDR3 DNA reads TGTGCCAGCTCACCATCAGGTCAGCCCCAGCATTTT. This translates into CASSPSGQPQHF.

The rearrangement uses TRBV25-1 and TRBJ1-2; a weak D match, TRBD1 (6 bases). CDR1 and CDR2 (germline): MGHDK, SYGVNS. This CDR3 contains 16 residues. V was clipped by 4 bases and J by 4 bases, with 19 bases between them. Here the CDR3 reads CASSGAGAISSYGYTF. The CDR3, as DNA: TGTGCCAGCAGTGGAGCAGGGGCTATCTCGTCCTATGGCTACACCTTC.

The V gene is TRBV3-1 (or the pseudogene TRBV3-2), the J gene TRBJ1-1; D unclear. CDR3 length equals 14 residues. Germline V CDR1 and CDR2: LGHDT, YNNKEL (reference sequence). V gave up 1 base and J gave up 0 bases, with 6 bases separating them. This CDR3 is CASSQGSVNTEAFF. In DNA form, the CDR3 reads TGTGCCAGCAGCCAAGGATCTGTGAACACTGAAGCTTTCTTT.

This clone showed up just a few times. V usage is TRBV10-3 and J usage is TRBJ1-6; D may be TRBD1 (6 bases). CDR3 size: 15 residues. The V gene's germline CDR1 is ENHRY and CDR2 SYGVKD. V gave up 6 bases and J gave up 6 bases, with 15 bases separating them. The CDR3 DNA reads TGTGCCATCAGCGGGACAACTCAGGGTAATTCACCCCTCCACTTT. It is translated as CAISGTTQGNSPLHF.

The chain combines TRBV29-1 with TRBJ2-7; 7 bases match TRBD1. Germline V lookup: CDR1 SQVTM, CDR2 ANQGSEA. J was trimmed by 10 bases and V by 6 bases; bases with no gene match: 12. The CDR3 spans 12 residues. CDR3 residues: CSVILTGKHQYF. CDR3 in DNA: TGCAGCGTCATACTGACAGGGAAGCATCAGTACTTC.

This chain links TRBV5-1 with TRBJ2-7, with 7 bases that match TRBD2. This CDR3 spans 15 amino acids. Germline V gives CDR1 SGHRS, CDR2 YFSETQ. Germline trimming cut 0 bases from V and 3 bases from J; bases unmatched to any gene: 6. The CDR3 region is CASSLDPGGFYEQYF. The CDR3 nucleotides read TGCGCCAGCAGCTTGGATCCGGGAGGTTTCTACGAGCAGTACTTC.

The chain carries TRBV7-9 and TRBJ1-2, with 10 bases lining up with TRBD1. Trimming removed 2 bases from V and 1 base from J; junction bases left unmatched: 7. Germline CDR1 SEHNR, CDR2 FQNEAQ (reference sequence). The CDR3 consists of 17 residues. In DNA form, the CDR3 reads TGTGCCAGCAGCTTATTGGCTCGGACAGGGGGTAACTATGGCTACACCTTC. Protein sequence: CASSLLARTGGNYGYTF. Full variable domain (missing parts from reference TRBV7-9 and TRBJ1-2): DTGVSQNPRHKITKRGQNVTFRCDPISEHNRLYWYRQTLGQGPEFLTYFQNEAQLEKSRLLSDRFSAERPKGSFSTLEIQRTEQGDSAMYLCASSLLARTGGNYGYTFGSGTRLTVV.